Following are 4 T cell receptor beta chains from one sample sequenced in a study of cytomegalovirus exposure and HLA in healthy donors. PCR involved 60 Vbeta and 13 Jbeta primers. Method: immunoSEQ multiplex PCR; TCRdb's copy keeps in-frame clones and lacks some. The repertoire holds about 160,000 clones, with about two thirds as singletons. The source material was PBMCs. The origin of the receptors is a young woman in good health and CMV-seronegative.

The gene calls are TRBV6-5 and TRBJ2-1; no definite D call. V gave up 0 bases and J gave up 6 bases, with 6 bases separating them. The CDR3 covers 13 residues. Per the germline V gene, CDR1 is MNHEY and CDR2 is SVGAGI. This CDR3 is CASSYSERNEQFF. CDR3 sequence (DNA): TGTGCCAGCAGTTACTCGGAGCGCAATGAGCAGTTCTTC.

V is TRBV5-1 and J is TRBJ2-5, with D tentatively TRBD1 (6 bases). V dropped 5 bases and J dropped 1 base, with 9 bases sitting between them. The CDR3 runs to 13 residues. Germline values: CDR1 SGHRS, CDR2 YFSETQ. CDR3 nucleotide sequence: TGCGCCAGCAGGTTAGGGGGCCAAGAGACCCAGTACTTC. Protein product: CASRLGGQETQYF.

This chain uses TRBV19 with TRBJ1-3; no reliable D call. V shed 8 bases and J shed 4 bases, with 15 bases lying between them. CDR1 LNHDA and CDR2 SQIVND come from the germline V gene (reference sequence). The CDR3 length is 14 residues. The DNA for the CDR3 is TGTGCCAGTGAAATGCAGGCCGCCGGAAACACCATATATTTT. Translation: CASEMQAAGNTIYF. Filled out from reference TRBV19 and TRBJ1-3, the complete variable domain reads DGGITQSPKYLFRKEGQNVTLSCEQNLNHDAMYWYRQDPGQGLRLIYYSQIVNDFQKGDIAEGYSVSREKKESFPLTVTSAQKNPTAFYLCASEMQAAGNTIYFGEGSWLTVV.

CDR3 in amino acids: CATNKPRGSDNEQFF. DNA for the CDR3: TGTGCCACCAATAAACCTAGGGGTTCGGACAATGAGCAGTTCTTC. V gene TRBV7-9 combines with J gene TRBJ2-1; a weak D match, TRBD1 (5 bases). V lost 10 bases to trimming and J lost 5 bases, with 21 bases between them. Germline CDR1 reads SEHNR; CDR2 reads FQNEAQ (reference sequence). The CDR3 covers 15 residues.